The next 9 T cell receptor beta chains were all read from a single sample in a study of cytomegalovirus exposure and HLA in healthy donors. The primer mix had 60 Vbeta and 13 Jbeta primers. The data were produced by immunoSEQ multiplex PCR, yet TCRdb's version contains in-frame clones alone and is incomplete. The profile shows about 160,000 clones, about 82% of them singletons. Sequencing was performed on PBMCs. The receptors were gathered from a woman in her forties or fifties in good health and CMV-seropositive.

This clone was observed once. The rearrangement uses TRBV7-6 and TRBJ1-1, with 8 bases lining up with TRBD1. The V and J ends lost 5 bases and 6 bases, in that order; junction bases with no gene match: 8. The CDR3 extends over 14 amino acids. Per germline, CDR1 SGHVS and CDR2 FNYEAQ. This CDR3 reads CASSPDRVVAEAFF. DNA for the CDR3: TGTGCCAGCAGCCCGGACAGGGTTGTGGCTGAAGCTTTCTTT. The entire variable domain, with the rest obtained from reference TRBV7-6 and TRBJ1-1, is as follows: GAGVSQSPRYKVTKRGQDVALRCDPISGHVSLYWYRQALGQGPEFLTYFNYEAQQDKSGLPNDRFSAERPEGSISTLTIQRTEQRDSAMYRCASSPDRVVAEAFFGQGTRLTVV.

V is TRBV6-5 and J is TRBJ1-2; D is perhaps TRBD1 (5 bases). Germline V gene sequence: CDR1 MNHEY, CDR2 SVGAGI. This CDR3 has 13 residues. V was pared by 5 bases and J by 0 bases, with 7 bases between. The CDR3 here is CASSPDTNYGYTF. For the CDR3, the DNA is TGTGCCAGCAGTCCGGACACTAACTATGGCTACACCTTC.

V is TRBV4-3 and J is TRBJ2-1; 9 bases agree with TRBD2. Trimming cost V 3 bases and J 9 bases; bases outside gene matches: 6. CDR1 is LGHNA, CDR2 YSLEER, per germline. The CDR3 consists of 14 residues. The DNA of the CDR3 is TGCGCCAGCAGCCAGGGTGCGGGACTAGCTGAGCAGTTCTTC. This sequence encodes CASSQGAGLAEQFF.

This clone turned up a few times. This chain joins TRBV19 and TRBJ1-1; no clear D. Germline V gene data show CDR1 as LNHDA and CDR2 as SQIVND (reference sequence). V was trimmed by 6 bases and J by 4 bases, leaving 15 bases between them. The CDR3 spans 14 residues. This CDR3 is CASSLPAASTEAFF. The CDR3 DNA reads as TGTGCCAGTAGCCTTCCCGCGGCGAGCACTGAAGCTTTCTTT.

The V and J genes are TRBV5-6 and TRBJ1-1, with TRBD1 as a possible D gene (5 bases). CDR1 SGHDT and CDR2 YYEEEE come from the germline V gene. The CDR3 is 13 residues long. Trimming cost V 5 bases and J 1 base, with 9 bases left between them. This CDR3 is CASSPGQNTEAFF. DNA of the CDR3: TGTGCCAGCAGTCCCGGACAGAACACTGAAGCTTTCTTT. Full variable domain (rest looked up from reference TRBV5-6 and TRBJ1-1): DAGVTQSPTHLIKTRGQQVTLRCSPKSGHDTVSWYQQALGQGPQFIFQYYEEEERQRGNFPDRFSGHQFPNYSSELNVNALLLGDSALYLCASSPGQNTEAFFGQGTRLTVV.

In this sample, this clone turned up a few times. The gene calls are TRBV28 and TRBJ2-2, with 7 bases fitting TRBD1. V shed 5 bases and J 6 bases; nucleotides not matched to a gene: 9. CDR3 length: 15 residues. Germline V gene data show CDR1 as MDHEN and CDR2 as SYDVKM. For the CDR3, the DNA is TGTGCCAGCAGTAGAAGAGACAGGGACGCCGGGGAGCTGTTTTTT. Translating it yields CASSRRDRDAGELFF.

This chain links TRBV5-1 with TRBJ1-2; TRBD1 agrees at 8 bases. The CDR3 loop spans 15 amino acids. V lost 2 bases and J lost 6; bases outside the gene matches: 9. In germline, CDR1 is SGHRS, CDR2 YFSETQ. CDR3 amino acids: CASSFPRTGFNGYTF. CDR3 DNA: TGCGCCAGCAGCTTCCCACGGACAGGGTTCAATGGCTACACCTTC.

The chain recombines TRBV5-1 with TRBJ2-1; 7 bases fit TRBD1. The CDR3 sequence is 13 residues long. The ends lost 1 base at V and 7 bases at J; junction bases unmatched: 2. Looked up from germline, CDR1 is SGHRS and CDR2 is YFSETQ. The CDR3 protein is CASSLTGANEQFF. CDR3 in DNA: TGCGCCAGCAGCTTGACAGGGGCAAATGAGCAGTTCTTC.

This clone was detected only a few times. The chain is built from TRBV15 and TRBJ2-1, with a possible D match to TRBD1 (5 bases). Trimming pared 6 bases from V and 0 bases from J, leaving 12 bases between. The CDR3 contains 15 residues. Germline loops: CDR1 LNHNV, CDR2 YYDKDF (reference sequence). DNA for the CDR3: TGTGCCACCAGTCCCGACAGCAGCTCCTACAATGAGCAGTTCTTC. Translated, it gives CATSPDSSSYNEQFF.